What follows describes a single TCR beta chain. These data come from a study of blood T cell repertoires in COVID-19. Study-wide background: The cDNA or gDNA used as material had been derived from T cells, B-cell-depleted T cells, or PBMCs.

The V segment lost 5 bases and the J segment 7 bases; nucleotides outside the gene matches: 10. The CDR3 sequence is 16 residues long. In germline, CDR1 is LNHDA, CDR2 SQIVND (reference sequence). Original methodology: Researchers report that nucleated cell counts were estimated from reference gene primer amplification. Clones were read by immunoSEQ multiplex PCR, and TCRdb kept only the in-frame ones, dropping some. V and J calls and clone size are as listed in that table; D and trimming were resolved from the DNA. The table records 50,000 to 85,000 clones, roughly nine tenths of them present only once.

V usage is TRBV19 and J usage is TRBJ2-1; 11 nucleotides line up with TRBD2. The material sequenced was peripheral blood. The sequence was obtained from a human donor in a cohort sampled during active COVID-19. CDR3 bases: TGTGCCAGTAGTCCCATAGCGGGAGGGCCCGAGAATGAGCAGTTCTTC. Amino acids: CASSPIAGGPENEQFF.